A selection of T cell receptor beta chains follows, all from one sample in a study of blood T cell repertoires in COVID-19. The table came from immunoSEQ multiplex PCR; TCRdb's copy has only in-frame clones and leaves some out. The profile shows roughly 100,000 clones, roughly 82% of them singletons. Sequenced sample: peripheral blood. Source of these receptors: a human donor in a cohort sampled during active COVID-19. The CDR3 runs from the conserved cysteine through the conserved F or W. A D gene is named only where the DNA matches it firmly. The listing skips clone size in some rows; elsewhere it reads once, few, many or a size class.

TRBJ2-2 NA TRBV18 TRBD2 TGTGCCAGCTCACCCGTATCAGCGGGGGGGCCGAACTCCGGGGAGCTGTTTTTT CASSPVSAGGPNSGELFF
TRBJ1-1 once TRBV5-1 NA TGCGCCAGCAGCCAGGAGGTCTCGGGGAACACTGAAGCTTTCTTT CASSQEVSGNTEAFF
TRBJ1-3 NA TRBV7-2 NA TGTGCCAGCAGAACAACAGGGATTGCAAACACCATATATTTT CASRTTGIANTIYF
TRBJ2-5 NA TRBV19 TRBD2 TGTGCCAGTAGTCCGGGGACTAGCGGGGGACCTCAAGAGACCCAGTACTTC CASSPGTSGGPQETQYF
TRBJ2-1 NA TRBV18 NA TGTGCCAGCTCACCAGATCAGGGGAATGAGCAGTTCTTC CASSPDQGNEQFF
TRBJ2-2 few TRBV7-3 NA TGTGCCAGCAGCCCTACTCCCGCTCGGAGCACCGGGGAGCTGTTTTTT CASSPTPARSTGELFF
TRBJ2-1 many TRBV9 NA TGTGCCAGCAGCGTTCAGAATTCCTACAATGAGCAGTTCTTC CASSVQNSYNEQFF
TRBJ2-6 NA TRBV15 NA TGTGCCACCAGCAGATTCACAAGCTCTGGGGCCAACGTCCTGACTTTC CATSRFTSSGANVLTF
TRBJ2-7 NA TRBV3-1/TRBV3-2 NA TGTGCCAGCAGCCAAGCCCAGGGGGAGCAGTACTTC CASSQAQGEQYF
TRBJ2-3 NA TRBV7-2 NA TGTGCCAGCAGCTCTCGACAAAGCACAGATACGCAGTATTTT CASSSRQSTDTQYF
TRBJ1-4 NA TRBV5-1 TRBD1 TGCGCCAGCAGCACAGGACAGGGGGCAGCTAATGAAAAACTGTTTTTT CASSTGQGAANEKLFF
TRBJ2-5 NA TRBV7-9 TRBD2 TGTGCCAGCAGCCGGACTAGCGGCCTATTCGAAGAGACCCAGTACTTC CASSRTSGLFEETQYF
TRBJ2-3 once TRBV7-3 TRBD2 TGTGCCAGCAGCCCTGAGCGGGGGGGCACAGATACGCAGTATTTT CASSPERGGTDTQYF
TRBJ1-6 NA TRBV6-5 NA TGTGCCAGCAGTCAGGGTAATTCACCCCTCCACTTT CASSQGNSPLHF
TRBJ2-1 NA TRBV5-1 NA TGCGCCAGCAGCTTGCAGTCCCCTTACAATGAGCAGTTCTTC CASSLQSPYNEQFF
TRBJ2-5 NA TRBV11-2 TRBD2 TGTGCCAGCAGCTCCCGTAGGAGCAGCGGGGGGGCTTTTCTGGAGACCCAGTACTTC CASSSRRSSGGAFLETQYF
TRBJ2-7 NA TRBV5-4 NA TGTGCCAGCAGCTTGCAGGGAGGTAACGAGCAGTACTTC CASSLQGGNEQYF
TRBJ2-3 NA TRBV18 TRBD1 TGTGCCAGCTCACCACACAGGGGAAGCACAGATACGCAGTATTTT CASSPHRGSTDTQYF
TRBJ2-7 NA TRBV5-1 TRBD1 TGCGCCAGCAGCTATGGACAGGGCCGCTCCTACGAGCAGTACTTC CASSYGQGRSYEQYF
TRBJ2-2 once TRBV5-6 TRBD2 TGTGCCAGCAGCTTCCGTCGCGGGGGGGAAAACACCGGGGAGCTGTTTTTT CASSFRRGGENTGELFF
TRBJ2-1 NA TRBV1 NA TGCACCAGCAGCCAGAGGATTGCGGGGGCGAGGAATGAGCAGTTCTTC CTSSQRIAGARNEQFF
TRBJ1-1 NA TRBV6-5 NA TGTGCCAGCACAGCCTCGACAGGACCTGAAGCTTTCTTT CASTASTGPEAFF
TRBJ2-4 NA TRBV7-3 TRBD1 TGTGCCAGCAGTCAAGGGACAGGGGGCAAAAACATTCAGTACTTC CASSQGTGGKNIQYF
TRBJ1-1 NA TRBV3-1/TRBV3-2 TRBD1 TGTGCCAGCAGCCAACGCCCGGGGGGACAGGGGACTGAAGCTTTCTTT CASSQRPGGQGTEAFF